This T cell receptor (beta chain) is drawn from a study of cytomegalovirus exposure and HLA in healthy donors. Findings and limits, study-wide: Later on, an analysis found that several of the most significant clusters appeared to be linked to common viral pathogens, which included parvovirus B19. Accurate prediction of most subjects' HLA-A and HLA-B alleles from TCR beta sequences was reported.

The PCR used 60 Vbeta and 13 Jbeta primers. Profiled with immunoSEQ multiplex PCR; TCRdb holds only in-frame clones, not every one. This table has 78,000 or so clones, about 81% appearing once. CDR1 is MNHNY and CDR2 is SVGAGI in the germline V gene (reference sequence). This CDR3 has 15 residues. The V end lost 6 bases, the J end lost 1 base, and 13 bases lay between the germline ends. Note on this clone: Its matching antigen is unknown.

The origin of this receptor is a woman between 50 and 59 years old in good health and CMV-seronegative. Sequences were obtained from PBMCs. The chain has TRBV6-6 and TRBJ1-5, with D possibly matching TRBD1 (5 bases). The CDR3 region is CASSSGGTSNQPQHF. The CDR3 region has the DNA TGTGCCAGCAGCTCAGGAGGGACGAGCAATCAGCCCCAGCATTTT.